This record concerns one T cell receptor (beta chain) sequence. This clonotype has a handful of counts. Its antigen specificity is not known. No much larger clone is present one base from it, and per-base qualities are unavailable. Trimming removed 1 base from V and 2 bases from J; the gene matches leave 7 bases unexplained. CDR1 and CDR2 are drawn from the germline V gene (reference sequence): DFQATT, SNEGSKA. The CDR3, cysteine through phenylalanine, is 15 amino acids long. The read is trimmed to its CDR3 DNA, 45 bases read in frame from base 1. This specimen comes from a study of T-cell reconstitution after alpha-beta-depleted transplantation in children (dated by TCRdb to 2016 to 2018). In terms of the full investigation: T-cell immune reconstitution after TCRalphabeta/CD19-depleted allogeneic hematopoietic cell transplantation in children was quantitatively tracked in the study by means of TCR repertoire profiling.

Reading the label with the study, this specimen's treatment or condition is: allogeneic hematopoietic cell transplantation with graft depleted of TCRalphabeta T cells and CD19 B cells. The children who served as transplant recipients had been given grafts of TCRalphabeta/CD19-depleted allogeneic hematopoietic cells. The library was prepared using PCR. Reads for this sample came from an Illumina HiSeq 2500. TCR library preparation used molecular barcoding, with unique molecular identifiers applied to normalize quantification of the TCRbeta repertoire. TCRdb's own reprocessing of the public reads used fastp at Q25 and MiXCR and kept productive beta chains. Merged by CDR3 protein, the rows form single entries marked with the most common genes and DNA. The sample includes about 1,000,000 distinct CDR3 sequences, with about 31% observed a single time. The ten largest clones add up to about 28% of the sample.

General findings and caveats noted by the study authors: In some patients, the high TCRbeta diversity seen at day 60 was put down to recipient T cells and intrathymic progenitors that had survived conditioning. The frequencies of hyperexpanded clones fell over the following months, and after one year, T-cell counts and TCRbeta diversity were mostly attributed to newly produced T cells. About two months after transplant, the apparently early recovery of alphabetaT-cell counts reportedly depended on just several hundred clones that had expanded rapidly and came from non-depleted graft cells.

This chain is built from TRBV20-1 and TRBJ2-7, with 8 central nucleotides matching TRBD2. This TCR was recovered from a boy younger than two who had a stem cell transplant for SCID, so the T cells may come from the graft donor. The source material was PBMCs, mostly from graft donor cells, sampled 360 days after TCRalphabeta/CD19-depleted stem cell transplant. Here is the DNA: TGCAGTGCTAGAGCGGGACTAGGGACGACCTACGAGCAGTACTTC. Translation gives CSARAGLGTTYEQYF.